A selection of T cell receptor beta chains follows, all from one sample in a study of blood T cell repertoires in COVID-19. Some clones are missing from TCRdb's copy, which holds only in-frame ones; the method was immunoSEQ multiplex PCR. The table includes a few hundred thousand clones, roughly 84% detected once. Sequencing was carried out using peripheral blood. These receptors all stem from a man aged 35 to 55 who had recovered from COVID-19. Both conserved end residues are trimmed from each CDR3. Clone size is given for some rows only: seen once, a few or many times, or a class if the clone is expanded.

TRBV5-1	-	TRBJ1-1	ASSLISAGTEAF
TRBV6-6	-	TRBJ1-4	ASCTHWELEKLF
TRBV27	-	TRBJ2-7	ASSLPGQGYEQY
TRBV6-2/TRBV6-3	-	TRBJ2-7	ASSYPESYEQY
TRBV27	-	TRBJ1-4	ASIRGGMANEKLF
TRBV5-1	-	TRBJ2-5	ASSRNRDATQETQY
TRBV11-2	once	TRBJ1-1	ASSFTGNTEAF
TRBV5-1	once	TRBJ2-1	ASSLRAGLGDNEQF
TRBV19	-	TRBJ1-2	ASSIPGQNYGYT
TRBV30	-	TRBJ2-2	AWIFSGRGSGELF
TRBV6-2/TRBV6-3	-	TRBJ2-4	ASSLGARENIQY
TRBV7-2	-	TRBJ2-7	ASSLSLAGGYEQY
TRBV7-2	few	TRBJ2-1	ASSLAGGPSEQF
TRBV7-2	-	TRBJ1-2	ASSSGGLDGYT
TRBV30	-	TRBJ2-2	AWSTTSVTGELF
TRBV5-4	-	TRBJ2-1	ASSLRSSGNNEQF
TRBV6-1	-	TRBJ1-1	ASSSSRGQTEAF
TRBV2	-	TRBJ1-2	ASSGRNPIPEPGRRWHYGYT
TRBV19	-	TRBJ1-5	ASSIHRESNQPQH
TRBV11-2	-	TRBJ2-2	ASSLLAGGRVGELF
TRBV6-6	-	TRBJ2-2	ASSYGGRGNGELF
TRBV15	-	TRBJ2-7	ATSDRVTYEQY
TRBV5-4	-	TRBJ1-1	ASSYRDSTEAF
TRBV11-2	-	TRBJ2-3	ASRSTSTDTQY
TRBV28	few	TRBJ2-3	ASSFASGGGGTDTQY
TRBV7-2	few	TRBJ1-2	ASSLEALALYGYT
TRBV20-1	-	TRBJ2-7	SASRDSGYEQY
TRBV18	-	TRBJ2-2	ASSVTGEATGELF
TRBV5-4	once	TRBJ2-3	ASSSPVDIGTDTQY
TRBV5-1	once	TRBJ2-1	ASSLLAGSYNEQF
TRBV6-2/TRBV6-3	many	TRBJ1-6	ASSYRGPGQGNPLH
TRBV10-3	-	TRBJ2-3	ASGTSPSTDTQY
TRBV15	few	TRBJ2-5	ATSPQGARYQETQY
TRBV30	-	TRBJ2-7	AWNGQEDVSYEQY
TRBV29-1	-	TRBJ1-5	SVGSSAEQPQH
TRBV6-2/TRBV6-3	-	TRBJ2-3	ASSYPAGEQGGTQY
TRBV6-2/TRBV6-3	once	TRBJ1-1	ASSYSGVTEAF
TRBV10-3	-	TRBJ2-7	AISASDVYEQY
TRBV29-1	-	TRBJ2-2	SVGATGELF
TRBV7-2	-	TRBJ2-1	ASSKLAGGELLGAV
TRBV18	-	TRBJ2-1	ASSPGSTLSWYNEQF
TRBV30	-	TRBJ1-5	AWSQGQGSNQPQH
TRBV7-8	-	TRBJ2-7	ASSLVFAGGYEQY
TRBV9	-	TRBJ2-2	ASSLKGGTGLPGELF
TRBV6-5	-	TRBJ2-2	ASRRGTGELF
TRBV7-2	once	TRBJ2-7	ASSLGLGSYEQY
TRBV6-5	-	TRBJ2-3	ASSRPTGKTDTQY
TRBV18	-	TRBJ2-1	ASSSNPTSGSFDEQF